Below, one T cell receptor (beta chain) is given with its context. This clonotype was recorded a few times. It lacks a known antigen. No base quality values were provided; no much bigger clone lies one nucleotide off. The data are from a study of T cells after yellow fever vaccination (dated by TCRdb to about 2019). Regarding the study in general: Libraries from fractions with low cell numbers were prepared with the SMART-Seq v4 Ultra Low Input RNA kit. Bulk TCR alpha and beta repertoires were sequenced longitudinally to track T-cell clones before and after primary and booster YFV17D yellow fever vaccination. Two healthy male donors, one aged 18 to 29 and one aged 30 to 39 years, were included in the cohort. Blood was drawn at multiple timepoints before and after primary and secondary immunization, with bulk PBMC replicates and cell subsets isolated.

Germline trimming amounts to 4 bases on V and 3 bases on J, with 7 as the count of junction bases outside the gene matches. CDR1 SGDLS and CDR2 YYNGEE are derived from the germline V gene. Its CDR3 holds 16 amino acids, cysteine through phenylalanine. Of all the DNA, just the CDR3 is kept, 48 bases in frame from base 1. Broader findings and caveats from the paper: Computational filtering was needed because FACS-sorted repertoires could contain abundant contaminating clonotypes from the bulk population. Because the study included only a couple of donors, the extent to which the findings can be generalized is limited. A small share of clonotypes occurred in both CD4 and CD8 compartments, likely arising from convergent recombination. After the booster, most clones that had expanded after primary vaccination were detected again (nearly 97% of CD4 and roughly nine tenths of CD8), suggesting broad maintenance of memory. The secondary T-cell response was found to be weaker but faster than the primary response, with a peak reached on day 5 rather than on day 15.

TCR cDNA was synthesized by 5'RACE template switching, through which a universal primer site and unique molecular identifiers were introduced. cDNA synthesis was primed from both the TCR alpha and TCR beta constant segments. Library amplification involved two PCR steps, and the second step added sample barcodes and sequencing adapters. Sequencing of libraries was done on Illumina HiSeq 2500 (2x100 bp) or NovaSeq (2x150 bp). As for how the authors treated the data: Reads were demultiplexed and collapsed into UMI consensus sequences with MIGEC, and V(D)J alignment was performed with MiXCR. Using edgeR on replicate PBMC samples, clonotypes were called vaccine-responding if FDR was below 0.01 and the log2 fold change was above 5 up to day 15. Each bulk clonotype was labeled CD4 or CD8 based on which sequenced repertoire, CD4 or CD8, contained the clonotype at higher abundance. The public sequencing data were trimmed at Q25 with fastp and processed into clonotypes with MiXCR by TCRdb, which kept only in-frame beta chains. Rows are combined by CDR3 protein, so each entry shows the most common genes and DNA. TCRdb's processing, not the authors' own work, is the source of the V and J calls. Within this sample are 25,000 to 35,000 distinct CDR3 sequences, with 3.5% to 5% of them counted one time only. Together, the top ten hold around half of the sample.

Sample treatment or condition, as interpreted from the label and publication: live attenuated yellow fever vaccine strain. PBMCs were isolated from peripheral blood using a standard Ficoll-Paque protocol. Dynabeads CD4 and CD8 positive selection kits were used to isolate CD4 and CD8 T-cell fractions. TriZol was used to extract RNA from bulk PBMCs, CD4 and CD8 fractions, and dextramer-positive and dextramer-negative fractions. The clonotype comes from a young man who received the YFV17D yellow fever vaccine. Recombination connected TRBV9 to TRBJ2-1; 10 middle bases align to TRBD2. The sample in question was CD8+ T cells sorted from PBMCs, obtained 5 days after the yellow fever booster vaccination. The sequenced DNA is TGTGCCAGCAGCCCACGGACTAGCGGAGTCTACAATGAGCAGTTCTTC. This gives the protein CASSPRTSGVYNEQFF.